Below, 3 T cell receptor beta chains from the same sample are listed, as sequenced in a study of immune evolution from preneoplasia to lung adenocarcinoma. Assay used: immunoSEQ multiplex PCR; TCRdb lists only in-frame clones, some missing. The sample lists 4,000 or so clones; around 80% were seen once. The sequenced sample consisted of FFPE invasive lung adenocarcinoma tissue. The receptors derive from a person between 65 and 79 years old with invasive lung adenocarcinoma.

V gene TRBV14 combines with J gene TRBJ1-1, with a weak D call TRBD1 (5 bases). Trimming left V 6 bases short and J 9 bases short, with 14 bases between. This CDR3 has 12 amino acids. Germline CDR1 SGHDN, CDR2 FVKESK. In DNA, the CDR3 is TGTGCCAGCAGACGGAGCGGGACCAAAGCTTTCTTT. It codes for CASRRSGTKAFF.

V is TRBV30 and J is TRBJ2-5; unclear D gene. The CDR3 length is 14 residues. V was shortened by 2 bases and J by 0 bases, with 10 bases between the two germline ends. Per germline, CDR1 GTSNPN and CDR2 SVGIG (reference sequence). CDR3 nucleotides: TGTGCCTGGAGTAAGGGTGCGTACCAAGAGACCCAGTACTTC. Its protein is CAWSKGAYQETQYF.

The J gene is TRBJ2-3, the V gene TRBV6-5, with 8 bases identical to TRBD1. The CDR3 is 15 residues long. Germline V gives CDR1 MNHEY, CDR2 SVGAGI. Germline trimming cut 6 bases from V and 11 bases from J; bases unmatched to any gene: 16. CDR3 DNA sequence: TGTGCCAGCAGCCACCACCCTCAGGGGGCGGGCCTGCAGTATTTT. This gives the protein CASSHHPQGAGLQYF.